This entry lists 27 T cell receptor beta chains sequenced from one sample in a study of early T cells in non-severe SARS-CoV-2 infection. TCRdb passed the 5' RACE reads through MiXCR, listing each CDR3 protein once. The repertoire includes about 29,000 distinct CDR3 sequences, roughly 4.3% of them detected once, and over 6% sits in the top ten. Sequenced sample: whole blood. The receptors stem from an adult who was a healthcare worker with PCR-confirmed SARS-CoV-2 infection or an uninfected control (not recorded which).

This clonotype occurred many times. This chain links TRBV5-1 with TRBJ1-1; D remains unclear. Germline assignment: CDR1 SGHRS and CDR2 YFSETQ. Between the trimmed V and J ends, which lost 7 bases and 5 bases, there was a span of 15 bases. The CDR3 consists of 13 residues. In nucleotides, the CDR3 is TGCGCCAGCTCGGAGATGGAAGGGACTGAAGCTTTCTTT. The encoded protein is CASSEMEGTEAFF.

The chain couples TRBV5-1 to TRBJ2-1, with TRBD2 identical over 10 bases. The CDR3 covers 15 residues. Germline V gene sequence: CDR1 SGHRS, CDR2 YFSETQ. J gave up 9 bases and V 2 bases, and 8 bases lay outside the gene matches. CDR3 amino acids: CASSFSLAGLGEQFF. CDR3 sequence (DNA): TGCGCCAGCAGCTTCTCACTAGCGGGATTGGGTGAGCAGTTCTTC.

The rearrangement links TRBV6-5 to TRBJ2-5, with 8 positions matching TRBD2. CDR1 is MNHEY, CDR2 SVGAGI, per germline. V shed 2 bases and J 4 bases; nucleotides not matched to a gene: 12. The CDR3 consists of 17 residues. The CDR3 region is CASSYTLRLAFGETQYF. In DNA, the CDR3 is TGTGCCAGCAGTTACACCCTGCGACTAGCGTTTGGAGAGACCCAGTACTTC.

The J gene is TRBJ2-7, the V gene TRBV2; 13 bases match TRBD2. Germline V CDR1 and CDR2: SNHLY, FYNNEI. V lost 7 bases to trimming and J lost 3 bases; unmatched junction nucleotides: 6. The CDR3 loop spans 15 amino acids. CDR3 nucleotides: TGTGCCAGCAAGGGGGGGACTAGCGGGATCTACGAGCAGTACTTC. Translated, it gives CASKGGTSGIYEQYF.

This chain uses TRBV6-6 with TRBJ2-7; 7 bases agree with TRBD1. Per germline, CDR1 MNHNY and CDR2 SVGAGI (reference sequence). The CDR3 length is 17 residues. V was pared by 2 bases and J by 2 bases, with 12 bases of the junction left unmatched. This chain's CDR3 is CASSYPSRQGGTYEQYF. CDR3 nucleotide sequence: TGTGCCAGCAGTTACCCTTCTCGACAGGGTGGGACCTACGAGCAGTACTTC.

This clonotype was recorded at least ten times. The chain has TRBV25-1 and TRBJ1-3; D is perhaps TRBD1 (5 bases). In germline, CDR1 is MGHDK, CDR2 SYGVNS. Trimming took off 4 bases at V and 4 bases at J, with 20 bases between the two ends. The CDR3 consists of 17 residues. Here the CDR3 reads CASSVFNRDPYGNTIYF. The CDR3 DNA reads as TGTGCCAGCAGTGTCTTCAACCGGGACCCCTACGGAAACACCATATATTTT.

CDR3 bases: TGTGCCAGCAGACTCCGAGCCGATGGCTACACCTTC. This sequence encodes CASRLRADGYTF. This chain joins TRBV12-3 or TRBV12-4 and TRBJ1-2; no definite D call. The CDR3 totals 12 residues. Trimming stripped 6 bases from V and 6 bases from J, with 11 bases between.

This clonotype was seen ten or more times. The chain carries TRBV12-3 or TRBV12-4 and TRBJ2-7, with D tentatively TRBD1 (6 bases). The CDR3 spans 15 residues. The ends were cut back, 6 bases at V and 2 bases at J, with 17 bases in the middle. For the CDR3, the DNA is TGTGCCAGCAGAAAAAGGGCAGGGGAAACCTACGAGCAGTACTTC. As protein: CASRKRAGETYEQYF.

At least ten counts were recorded for this clonotype. CDR3 DNA: TGCAGTGCTAGAGGGACTAGCGGGACCAATGAGCAGTTCTTC. This gives the protein CSARGTSGTNEQFF. This chain links TRBV20-1 with TRBJ2-1, with TRBD2 matching over 12 bases. The V segment lost 1 base and the J segment 6 bases; nucleotides outside the gene matches: 1. This CDR3 is 14 amino acids long. Germline values: CDR1 DFQATT, CDR2 SNEGSKA (reference sequence).

This clonotype was seen repeatedly, ten times or more. J is TRBJ2-2 and V is TRBV7-6, with D possibly being TRBD2 (6 bases). Germline CDR1 and CDR2: SGHVS and FNYEAQ. The germline V and J ends were trimmed by 1 base and 6 bases, with 15 bases remaining between them. The length of the CDR3 is 16 residues. The CDR3 nucleotides read TGTGCCAGCAGCTTAGGGTCGGGACTTGCTCCCGGGGAGCTGTTTTTT. Its protein is CASSLGSGLAPGELFF.

The table lists this clonotype with many counts. The V and J genes are TRBV6-5 and TRBJ2-5, with 12 nucleotides matching TRBD2. Germline V lookup: CDR1 MNHEY, CDR2 SVGAGI. CDR3 length: 14 residues. The V and J ends lost 6 bases and 3 bases, in that order; junction bases with no gene match: 2. CDR3 DNA sequence: TGTGCCAGCAGCAGACTAGCGGGGGAAGAGACCCAGTACTTC. Translated: CASSRLAGEETQYF.

The chain links TRBV11-3 to TRBJ2-3; D possibly corresponds to TRBD1 (6 bases). This CDR3 spans 13 amino acids. V lost 3 bases, J lost 6 bases, and 10 bases lay in between. Germline lookup yields CDR1 SGHNT and CDR2 YENEEA. The CDR3 loop reads CASSFRGGDTQYF. CDR3 DNA sequence: TGTGCCAGCAGCTTCAGGGGTGGGGATACGCAGTATTTT.

In its sample, this clonotype was seen a few times. The CDR3 here is CASSYSGFGTEAFF. The DNA of the CDR3 is TGTGCCAGCAGTTACTCGGGTTTTGGCACTGAAGCTTTCTTT. The V call is TRBV6-6, the J call TRBJ1-1; D call uncertain. This CDR3 is 14 amino acids long. V was trimmed by 0 bases and J by 4 bases, leaving 9 bases between them. Germline CDR1 MNHNY, CDR2 SVGAGI (reference sequence).

This clonotype has just a few counts. J is TRBJ1-5 and V is TRBV12-3 or TRBV12-4, with a possible D match to TRBD1 (6 bases). The CDR3 is 19 residues long. V was shortened by 3 bases and J by 10 bases, with 31 bases between the two germline ends. The CDR3 reads CASSFHIPGGARGFKPQHF. CDR3 in DNA: TGTGCCAGCAGTTTCCACATACCCGGGGGGGCGCGGGGCTTTAAACCCCAGCATTTT.

The table lists this clonotype with many counts. The V and J genes are TRBV7-9 and TRBJ1-1, with 8 bases that match TRBD1. The CDR3 is 17 amino acids. The V gene end was trimmed by 0 bases and the J gene end by 3 bases; junction bases not matched to a gene: 9. CDR1 is SEHNR, CDR2 FQNEAQ, per germline (reference sequence). The CDR3 is CASSLATGRGLHTEAFF. The DNA of the CDR3 is TGTGCCAGCAGCTTAGCGACGGGCAGGGGGCTTCACACTGAAGCTTTCTTT.

The chain has TRBV24-1 and TRBJ2-5; D is unclear. Germline CDR1 reads KGHDR; CDR2 reads SFDVKD. The CDR3 sequence is 16 residues long. Trimming took off 0 bases at V and 4 bases at J, with 14 bases between the two ends. The CDR3 loop reads CATSDLPEYSGETQYF. CDR3 in DNA: TGTGCCACCAGTGATTTGCCTGAGTATTCAGGAGAGACCCAGTACTTC.

This sequence joins TRBV7-2 and TRBJ2-7; D is undetermined. V gave up 6 bases and J gave up 3 bases, with 12 bases separating them. The CDR3 length is 13 residues. Germline-derived CDR1 and CDR2 are SGHTA and FQGNSA. CDR3 protein: CASSRTAVYEQYF. CDR3 DNA sequence: TGTGCCAGCAGTCGTACGGCAGTCTACGAGCAGTACTTC.

This clonotype was detected many times. This chain uses TRBV11-2 with TRBJ2-3, with D perhaps assigned TRBD1 or TRBD2 (6 bases each). V gave up 5 bases and J gave up 6 bases, with 18 bases separating them. The CDR3 contains 15 residues. Germline V gives CDR1 SGHAT, CDR2 FQNNGV. This chain's CDR3 is CASSRGTLPADTQYF. In DNA, the CDR3 is TGTGCCAGCAGCCGGGGGACATTGCCCGCGGATACGCAGTATTTT.

The chain employs TRBV6-2 or TRBV6-3 and TRBJ1-5; D unclear. The V end was cut by 0 bases, the J end by 7 bases, with 7 bases between. Germline assignment: CDR1 MNHEY and CDR2 SVGEGT. This CDR3 is built from 13 residues. In DNA form, the CDR3 reads TGTGCCAGCAGTTACTCGGAGGAGCAGCCCCAGCATTTT. This codes for CASSYSEEQPQHF.

Many counts were recorded for this clonotype. The chain couples TRBV3-1 to TRBJ1-1; unclear D gene. Germline CDR1 is LGHDT and CDR2 is YNNKEL (reference sequence). V was pared by 4 bases and J by 1 base, with 13 bases between. CDR3 size: 15 residues. CDR3 nucleotides: TGTGCCAGCAGCCCCTCACTCCCGCGGAACACTGAAGCTTTCTTT. This gives the protein CASSPSLPRNTEAFF.

The table lists this clonotype with a few counts. The rearrangement links TRBV20-1 to TRBJ2-7; no reliable D call. The germline V gene has CDR1 DFQATT and CDR2 SNEGSKA (reference sequence). CDR3 length: 12 amino acids. Trimming cost V 4 bases and J 3 bases, with 10 bases left between them. CDR3 in DNA: TGCAGTGCTACCCTAGGTAACTACGAGCAGTACTTC. Protein sequence: CSATLGNYEQYF.

The sample holds many counts of this clonotype. CDR3 amino acids: CASSFLGTDTQYF. The CDR3 nucleotides read TGTGCCAGCAGCTTCCTGGGCACAGATACGCAGTATTTT. The genes are TRBV7-9 and TRBJ2-3; D uncertain. V was cut by 3 bases and J by 1 base, with 5 bases left in between. The CDR3 has 13 residues. Germline loops: CDR1 SEHNR, CDR2 FQNEAQ (reference sequence).

The rearrangement joins TRBV5-5 to TRBJ2-4, with D tentatively TRBD2 (5 bases). With 7 bases removed from V and 4 bases from J, the gap between germline ends came to 15 bases. CDR3 size: 14 residues. In germline, CDR1 is SGHKS, CDR2 YYEKEE (reference sequence). This CDR3 reads CASRLWTGKNIQYF. The CDR3 bases are TGTGCCAGCCGCCTCTGGACGGGAAAAAACATTCAGTACTTC. Variable domain in full (rest from reference TRBV5-5 and TRBJ2-4): DAGVTQSPTHLIKTRGQQVTLRCSPISGHKSVSWYQQVLGQGPQFIFQYYEKEERGRGNFPDRFSARQFPNYSSELNVNALLLGDSALYLCASRLWTGKNIQYFGAGTRLSVL.

In this sample, this clonotype turned up many times. This chain joins TRBV2 and TRBJ2-7; D unresolved. CDR3 length: 12 amino acids. Germline V CDR1 and CDR2: SNHLY, FYNNEI. Trimming took 3 bases from V and 5 from J, leaving 8 bases between them. CDR3 in amino acids: CASSDLQDEQYF. DNA of the CDR3: TGTGCCAGCAGTGATCTTCAGGACGAGCAGTACTTC.

V and J are TRBV5-6 and TRBJ2-1; TRBD2 is a possible D gene (6 bases). Per germline, CDR1 SGHDT and CDR2 YYEEEE. The CDR3 is 14 amino acids. V was trimmed by 1 base and J by 10 bases, leaving 15 bases between them. The CDR3 coding sequence is TGTGCCAGCAGCTTGTACACGGGGCGGGAAGAGCAGTTCTTC. It is translated as CASSLYTGREEQFF.

The rearrangement joins TRBV2 to TRBJ2-1; D not resolved. Trimming took 2 bases from V and 9 from J, leaving 5 bases between them. Germline CDR1 SNHLY, CDR2 FYNNEI. There are 11 residues in the CDR3. The CDR3 DNA follows: TGTGCCAGCAGTGAATACGTTGAGCAGTTCTTC. The encoded protein is CASSEYVEQFF. Variable domain in full (rest from reference TRBV2 and TRBJ2-1): EPEVTQTPSHQVTQMGQEVILRCVPISNHLYFYWYRQILGQKVEFLVSFYNNEISEKSEIFDDQFSVERPDGSNFTLKIRSTKLEDSAMYFCASSEYVEQFFGPGTRLTVL.

This clonotype was seen ten or more times. This CDR3 reads CASSEVGTGFYEQYF. The CDR3, as DNA: TGTGCCAGCAGTGAGGTGGGGACAGGGTTCTACGAGCAGTACTTC. The chain has TRBV6-1 and TRBJ2-7, with 9 positions matching TRBD1. The CDR3 covers 15 residues. J gave up 3 bases and V 3 bases, and 6 bases lay outside the gene matches. Germline CDR1 reads MNHNS; CDR2 reads SASEGT.